The clone carrying this TCR beta chain has only one observation. The record originates from a study of blood T cell repertoires in COVID-19. The wider study: Material from acute and convalescent COVID-19 was sourced from the United States, Italy and Spain. PBMCs, B-cell-depleted T cells, or T cells provided the cDNA or gDNA that made up the material.

Between the trimmed V and J ends, which lost 9 bases and 4 bases, there was a span of 21 bases. This CDR3 region has 15 residues. The germline V gene encodes CDR1 LGHNT and CDR2 FRNRAP. In the study's own analysis: Amplification with reference gene primers provided the estimates of nucleated cell counts. Repertoires were generated with immunoSEQ multiplex PCR, while TCRdb's copy carries only in-frame clones and drops some. That table supplies the V and J calls and clone size; D and trimming were determined from the DNA. The data hold 650,000 to 800,000 clones, with just under 90% observed a single time.

J is TRBJ1-1 and V is TRBV12-5; no firm D call. The clonotype originates from a woman aged 18-30 years with acute or convalescent COVID-19. Sequenced: peripheral blood. CDR3 loop: CARTRTQTKGTEAFF. Written as DNA, the CDR3 is TGTGCTAGGACAAGGACTCAGACAAAGGGCACTGAAGCTTTCTTT.